The present TCR beta chain was sequenced within a study of OX40 agonist ivuxolimab in advanced cancers. The table came from immunoSEQ multiplex PCR; TCRdb's copy has only in-frame clones and leaves some out. This table has about 12,000 clones, about 81% appearing once. Blood got drawn at baseline, again on cycle 4 day 1, and then on cycle 7 day 1. Study conclusions and caveats: On average, CD8+ T cells showed a greater number of expanded clones than CD4+.

Germline-derived CDR1 and CDR2 are SGHAT and FQNNGV. The CDR3 runs to 15 residues. Trimming stripped 7 bases from V and 4 bases from J, with 17 bases between. On this clone: No antigen is known for it.

The sequence was collected from an adult with an advanced solid tumor such as melanoma, head and neck, liver or kidney cancer. This chain joins TRBV11-2 and TRBJ2-1, with a weak D call TRBD1 (5 bases). Source: CD4+ or CD8+ T cells sorted from blood, taken in a trial of the OX40 agonist ivuxolimab. The CDR3 is CASTPGGQGYNEQFF. The CDR3 DNA reads TGTGCCAGCACCCCGGGCGGACAAGGTTACAATGAGCAGTTCTTC.